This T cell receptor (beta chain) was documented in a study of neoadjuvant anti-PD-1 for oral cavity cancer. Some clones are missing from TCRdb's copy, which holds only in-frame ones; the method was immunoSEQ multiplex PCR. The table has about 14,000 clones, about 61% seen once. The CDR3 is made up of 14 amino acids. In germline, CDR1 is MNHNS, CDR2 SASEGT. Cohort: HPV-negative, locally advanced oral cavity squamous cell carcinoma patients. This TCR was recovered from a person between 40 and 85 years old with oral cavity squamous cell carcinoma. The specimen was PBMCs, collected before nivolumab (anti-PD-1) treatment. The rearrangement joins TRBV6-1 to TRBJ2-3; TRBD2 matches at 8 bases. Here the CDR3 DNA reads TGTGGCTCGGGGGGGGGCACTAGCACAGATACGCAGTATTTT. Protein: CGSGGGTSTDTQYF.